Only one count was recorded for the clone carrying this T cell receptor (beta chain). Its antigen is unidentified. These data are taken from a study of post-analysis software for immune sequencing data. Study-wide points: For normalized Chao1 diversity, multiple sclerosis patients scored significantly lower than controls did.

Unique molecular identifiers tagged the TCR beta cDNA libraries. A single record per CDR3 protein comes from TCRdb applying MiXCR to the PCR reads. The sample shows hundreds of thousands of distinct CDR3 sequences, 44% of them seen only once. Sequenced input: blood. The clonotype comes from a girl aged 10 to 17 with multiple sclerosis.

CDR3 nucleotide sequence: TGCGCCAGCAGCTTCGTGACAGGACAGGGAAGGGTCGAGCAGTACTTC. It is translated as CASSFVTGQGRVEQYF. The chain is built from TRBV5-1 and TRBJ2-7; 8 bases fit TRBD1. V shed 2 bases and J 6 bases; nucleotides not matched to a gene: 13. The germline gives CDR1 SGHRS, CDR2 YFSETQ. The CDR3 has 16 residues.